Shown below are 16 T cell receptor beta chains from a single sample sequenced in a study of siplizumab effects on memory and regulatory T cells. Method: immunoSEQ multiplex PCR; TCRdb's copy keeps in-frame clones and lacks some. The sample gives 99,000 or so clones, 85% to 95% of which show up once; approximately 1.2% is in the top ten. The sequencing input was non-Treg CD4+ T cells sorted from blood. These receptor sequences come from a human donor in good health.

The rearrangement joins TRBV11-3 to TRBJ2-5, with TRBD2 identical over 9 bases. The germline CDR1 and CDR2 sequences are SGHNT and YENEEA. With 5 bases clipped from V and 2 bases from J, the junction kept 6 bases outside the gene matches. CDR3 length equals 15 residues. The CDR3 sequence: CASSTEREDQETQYF. The CDR3, as DNA: TGTGCCAGCAGCACCGAGCGGGAGGATCAAGAGACCCAGTACTTC.

This chain links TRBV27 with TRBJ1-6; no firm D call. Germline lookup yields CDR1 MNHEY and CDR2 SMNVEV (reference sequence). This CDR3 contains 12 residues. With 5 bases removed from V and 12 bases from J, the gap between germline ends came to 11 bases. CDR3 sequence (DNA): TGTGCCAGCAGTCTCCAGCTGGGACCCCTCCACTTT. Its protein is CASSLQLGPLHF.

The chain is built from TRBV28 and TRBJ2-3; D is unclear. Germline lookup yields CDR1 MDHEN and CDR2 SYDVKM. The CDR3 runs to 15 residues. V was clipped by 1 base and J by 0 bases, with 8 bases between them. The CDR3 reads CASSLSMTSTDTQYF. Here the CDR3 DNA reads TGTGCCAGCAGTTTATCAATGACCAGCACAGATACGCAGTATTTT.

V usage is TRBV5-4 and J usage is TRBJ2-1; D is possibly TRBD1 or TRBD2 (5 bases each). The CDR3 runs 15 residues. The germline V and J ends were trimmed by 5 bases and 4 bases, with 16 bases remaining between them. Germline-derived CDR1 and CDR2 are SGHNT and YYREEE (reference sequence). The CDR3 loop is CASRFEGTVYNEQFF. The CDR3 DNA sequence: TGTGCCAGCAGATTTGAGGGGACGGTGTACAATGAGCAGTTCTTC.

This rearrangement joins TRBV25-1 to TRBJ2-7; 10 bases align to TRBD1. Unmatched junction bases numbered 10, after V lost 4 bases and J lost 7 bases. Germline V gives CDR1 MGHDK, CDR2 SYGVNS. The CDR3 covers 15 residues. CDR3 in DNA: TGTGCCAGCAGTGGAGCCGGGACAGGGGCGGGAGAGCAGTACTTC. Residues: CASSGAGTGAGEQYF.

This CDR3 is CASSYSYQPQHF. DNA of the CDR3: TGTGCCAGCAGTTACAGCTATCAGCCCCAGCATTTT. V gene TRBV2 combines with J gene TRBJ1-5; D is uncertain. Trimming shortened V by 5 bases and J by 5 bases, and 7 bases separated the two germline ends. The CDR3 is 12 residues long. Germline lookup yields CDR1 SNHLY and CDR2 FYNNEI.

This clone has a single count. V and J are TRBV6-5 and TRBJ1-2; D gene uncertain. The germline V gene encodes CDR1 MNHEY and CDR2 SVGAGI. CDR3 size: 11 residues. V dropped 5 bases and J dropped 8 bases, with 9 bases sitting between them. The CDR3 nucleotides read TGTGCCAGCAGTGAAGTCAGCGGCTACACCTTC. Translated: CASSEVSGYTF.

This clone has a single count. The chain carries TRBV19 and TRBJ2-7; D is perhaps TRBD2 (6 bases). Between the trimmed V and J ends, which lost 4 bases and 7 bases, there was a span of 20 bases. The CDR3 consists of 15 residues. The germline V gene encodes CDR1 LNHDA and CDR2 SQIVND (reference sequence). The CDR3 is CASSNRRLVSSEQYF. In nucleotides, the CDR3 is TGTGCCAGTAGTAACCGACGACTAGTATCGAGTGAGCAGTACTTC.

CDR3 coding DNA: TGCGCCAGCAGCTTGGGAGATACCAACACCGGGGAGCTGTTTTTT. Its translation is CASSLGDTNTGELFF. The V gene is TRBV5-1, the J gene TRBJ2-2; no clear D gene. V was trimmed by 0 bases and J by 2 bases, leaving 8 bases between them. Germline-derived CDR1 and CDR2 are SGHRS and YFSETQ. This CDR3 region has 15 residues.

This sequence joins TRBV9 and TRBJ2-1; 13 nucleotides line up with TRBD2. CDR3 length equals 15 residues. V lost 3 bases, J lost 6 bases, and 3 bases stayed unmatched. CDR1 SGDLS and CDR2 YYNGEE come from the germline V gene. The chain's CDR3 is CASSATSGRTNEQFF. The CDR3 DNA sequence: TGTGCCAGCAGCGCGACTAGCGGGAGGACCAATGAGCAGTTCTTC. The full variable domain, rest sourced from reference TRBV9 and TRBJ2-1, is DSGVTQTPKHLITATGQRVTLRCSPRSGDLSVYWYQQSLDQGLQFLIQYYNGEERAKGNILERFSAQQFPDLHSELNLSSLELGDSALYFCASSATSGRTNEQFFGPGTRLTVL.

The chain combines TRBV4-2 with TRBJ1-2; 9 bases align to TRBD1. V was clipped by 4 bases and J by 8 bases; unmatched bases: 11. This CDR3 comprises 15 residues. Germline V gene sequence: CDR1 LGHNA, CDR2 YNFKEQ. CDR3 protein: CASSPLGTGMGGYTF. For the CDR3, the DNA is TGTGCCAGCAGCCCCCTCGGGACAGGGATGGGCGGCTACACCTTC.

The chain has TRBV18 and TRBJ2-7; 7 bases map to TRBD2. This CDR3 region has 15 residues. CDR1 is KGHSH, CDR2 LQKENI, per germline. Germline trimming cut 3 bases from V and 3 bases from J; bases unmatched to any gene: 8. CDR3 sequence (DNA): TGTGCCAGCTCACCTGCCGGACTAGGGGACTACGAGCAGTACTTC. This encodes CASSPAGLGDYEQYF.

The rearrangement joins TRBV14 to TRBJ2-2, with TRBD2 as a possible D gene (5 bases). Trimming pared 0 bases from V and 5 bases from J, leaving 10 bases between. The germline CDR1 and CDR2 sequences are SGHDN and FVKESK. The CDR3 spans 15 residues. The CDR3 reads CASSQDSRGTGELFF. For the CDR3, the DNA is TGTGCCAGCAGCCAAGATTCTCGGGGAACCGGGGAGCTGTTTTTT.

For the CDR3, the DNA is TGTGCCAGCAGTTACGTAGGAGGGCGTGAAAAACTGTTTTTT. It translates to CASSYVGGREKLFF. The rearrangement joins TRBV6-5 to TRBJ1-4, with D unclear. This CDR3 is built from 14 residues. Germline assignment: CDR1 MNHEY and CDR2 SVGAGI. The V end lost 2 bases, the J end lost 7 bases, and 11 bases lay between the germline ends.

The chain recombines TRBV7-6 with TRBJ2-1; 13 bases match TRBD2. This CDR3 has 14 amino acids. V was clipped by 5 bases and J by 7 bases; unmatched bases: 2. CDR1 and CDR2 from the germline V gene are SGHVS and FNYEAQ. The CDR3 is CASSPGLAGNEQFF. The CDR3 DNA follows: TGTGCCAGCAGCCCGGGACTAGCGGGGAATGAGCAGTTCTTC.

The chain has TRBV18 and TRBJ1-2; D remains unclear. Germline V lookup: CDR1 KGHSH, CDR2 LQKENI. V was cut by 3 bases and J by 3 bases, with 8 bases left in between. The CDR3 spans 13 residues. The CDR3 DNA is TGTGCCAGCTCACCGTCGCGAGACTATGGCTACACCTTC. It codes for CASSPSRDYGYTF.